The 20 T cell receptor beta chains below all came from one sample that was sequenced in a study of blood T cells in healthy people across ages. A J-beta primer mix and a sample-barcoded 5' primer were used in a second PCR of about 7 to 12 cycles. TCRdb passed the 5' RACE reads through MiXCR, listing each CDR3 protein once. The repertoire holds around 1,600,000 distinct CDR3 sequences, with 40% to 45% as singletons. The sequenced sample consisted of blood. The source of these receptors is a young woman in good health.

This clonotype has more than one count but fewer than ten. This rearrangement joins TRBV29-1 to TRBJ2-1, with TRBD1 matching 8 bases. The germline gives CDR1 SQVTM, CDR2 ANQGSEA. V trimming: 7 bases; J trimming: 3 bases; junction bases outside the gene matches: 2. The CDR3 loop spans 12 amino acids. This CDR3 reads CSATGGYNEQFF. The DNA of the CDR3 is TGCAGCGCAACAGGGGGCTACAATGAGCAGTTCTTC.

The chain is built from TRBV27 and TRBJ2-3; D remains unclear. V lost 7 bases to trimming and J lost 5 bases, with 19 bases between them. The CDR3 covers 15 residues. Germline CDR1 MNHEY, CDR2 SMNVEV (reference sequence). The CDR3 sequence: CASTFRTPTQDTQYF. The CDR3 region has the DNA TGTGCCAGCACTTTTAGGACCCCCACACAAGATACGCAGTATTTT.

This clonotype has a single count. J is TRBJ2-2 and V is TRBV4-3; D is possibly TRBD1 (6 bases). V was cut by 1 base and J by 0 bases, with 15 bases left in between. CDR3 length equals 18 residues. Germline CDR1 reads LGHNA; CDR2 reads YSLEER. The CDR3 protein is CASSQAGQYHSNTGELFF. The DNA of the CDR3 is TGCGCCAGCAGCCAAGCCGGACAGTACCACTCGAACACCGGGGAGCTGTTTTTT.

The rearrangement uses TRBV12-5 and TRBJ1-2; 9 bases map to TRBD1. The CDR3 has 14 residues. With V trimmed by 5 bases and J by 5 bases, 6 bases remained unmatched. Germline CDR1 reads LGHNT; CDR2 reads FRNRAP. CDR3 coding DNA: TGTGCTAGTGGTGTGGAACAGGGGGCTTATGGCTACACCTTC. It yields the protein CASGVEQGAYGYTF.

This clonotype was found once. CDR3 DNA sequence: TGTGCCAGCAGTGAAGAAGGAGCGGCCCGGCAGTACTTC. It yields the protein CASSEEGAARQYF. J is TRBJ2-7 and V is TRBV6-1, with TRBD2 as a possible D gene (5 bases). Germline assignment: CDR1 MNHNS and CDR2 SASEGT. Trimming shortened V by 1 base and J by 9 bases, and 13 bases separated the two germline ends. CDR3 length equals 13 residues.

This clonotype was counted between two and nine times. The rearrangement uses TRBV18 and TRBJ1-1, with TRBD1 as a possible D gene (6 bases). CDR1 and CDR2 from the germline V gene are KGHSH and LQKENI. CDR3 size: 15 residues. Trimming took off 6 bases at V and 2 bases at J, with 16 bases between the two ends. The CDR3 nucleotides read TGTGCCAGCTCCAACGAGCGGGGGCTTAACACTGAAGCTTTCTTT. Protein product: CASSNERGLNTEAFF.

The V and J genes are TRBV4-3 and TRBJ2-1, with TRBD2 as a possible D gene (5 bases). This CDR3 contains 15 residues. CDR1 is LGHNA, CDR2 YSLEER, per germline. Trimming took off 4 bases at V and 2 bases at J, with 12 bases between the two ends. CDR3 loop: CASSPLALPYNEQFF. In nucleotides, the CDR3 is TGCGCCAGCAGCCCGCTAGCCCTTCCCTACAATGAGCAGTTCTTC.

This clonotype was seen a handful of times. The chain joins TRBV5-4 to TRBJ2-4, with 7 bases identical to TRBD1. The CDR3 is 15 amino acids. CDR1 is SGHNT and CDR2 is YYREEE in the germline V gene (reference sequence). J gave up 3 bases and V 3 bases, and 6 bases lay outside the gene matches. The CDR3 DNA reads TGTGCCAGCAGCTCCGACAGGGCCCACAAAAACATTCAGTACTTC. It is translated as CASSSDRAHKNIQYF.

V and J are TRBV12-3 or TRBV12-4 and TRBJ1-2; D is possibly TRBD1 (6 bases). V was clipped by 3 bases and J by 3 bases, with 11 bases between them. The CDR3 is 14 residues long. The CDR3 protein is CASSFLRTDYGYTF. CDR3 DNA sequence: TGTGCCAGCAGTTTTCTTAGGACAGACTATGGCTACACCTTC.

This chain uses TRBV5-1 with TRBJ1-1, with TRBD1 matching 8 bases. Germline assignment: CDR1 SGHRS and CDR2 YFSETQ. The V segment lost 3 bases and the J segment 4 bases; nucleotides outside the gene matches: 5. The length of the CDR3 is 14 residues. In DNA form, the CDR3 reads TGCGCCAGCAGCTGGTCGACAGGGGCCACTGAAGCTTTCTTT. Its protein is CASSWSTGATEAFF.

The chain couples TRBV3-1 to TRBJ2-1; D tentatively reads TRBD1 or TRBD2 (6 bases each). The DNA matches TRBJ2-7 better at its end, which makes the J call doubtful. CDR1 is LGHDT, CDR2 YNNKEL, per germline (reference sequence). This CDR3 region has 17 residues. The chain's CDR3 is CASSQEGGAGPYNEQYF. CDR3 in DNA: TGTGCCAGCAGCCAAGAGGGGGGCGCGGGGCCCTACAATGAGCAGTACTTC.

The J gene is TRBJ1-5, the V gene TRBV7-9; unclear D gene. This CDR3 has 16 amino acids. Trimming stripped 1 base from V and 9 bases from J, with 19 bases between. The germline V gene encodes CDR1 SEHNR and CDR2 FQNEAQ (reference sequence). CDR3 DNA sequence: TGTGCCAGCAGCTTAGTAGGTCACCACCCTAATACGCCCCAGCATTTT. Protein: CASSLVGHHPNTPQHF.

Ten or more counts support this clonotype. CDR3 DNA: TGTGCCACCAGTGGGAAGCAGATCACCACAGATACGCAGTATTTT. Its translation: CATSGKQITTDTQYF. The rearrangement joins TRBV24-1 to TRBJ2-3; D remains ambiguous. The germline V gene encodes CDR1 KGHDR and CDR2 SFDVKD. The ends were cut back, 5 bases at V and 2 bases at J, with 13 bases in the middle. The CDR3 extends over 15 amino acids.

The CDR3 region has the DNA TGCAGTGCTAGAGATGTCACCCCGGGACAGGGGAACACTGAAGCTTTCTTT. It yields the protein CSARDVTPGQGNTEAFF. The V call is TRBV20-1, the J call TRBJ1-1; 9 nucleotides line up with TRBD1. CDR1 and CDR2 from the germline V gene are DFQATT and SNEGSKA (reference sequence). The trim removed 0 bases at V and 1 base at J, leaving 9 bases unmatched. The CDR3 is made up of 17 amino acids.

The table lists this clonotype with a count of one. The chain uses TRBV28 and TRBJ2-5; TRBD2 is a possible D gene (6 bases). Looked up from germline, CDR1 is MDHEN and CDR2 is SYDVKM. This CDR3 contains 15 residues. Trimming stripped 4 bases from V and 5 bases from J, with 17 bases between. Here the CDR3 DNA reads TGTGCCAGCAGTTATGGCCGTTCTCGGGGGGAGACCCAGTACTTC. It encodes CASSYGRSRGETQYF.

In its sample, this clonotype was seen a few times. This chain connects TRBV25-1 to TRBJ1-1; possible D gene TRBD1, 5 bases. The CDR3 totals 14 residues. The V end was cut by 8 bases, the J end by 6 bases, with 19 bases between. Germline loops: CDR1 MGHDK, CDR2 SYGVNS. CDR3 in amino acids: CASEGWDGRSEAFF. CDR3 coding DNA: TGTGCCAGCGAAGGCTGGGACGGGAGGTCTGAAGCTTTCTTT.

This clonotype was seen at least ten times. This chain connects TRBV12-3 or TRBV12-4 to TRBJ2-2; D unresolved. V dropped 1 base and J dropped 2 bases, with 5 bases sitting between them. CDR3 length: 14 residues. The CDR3 nucleotides read TGTGCCAGCAGTTTAGGAAGAAACACCGGGGAGCTGTTTTTT. As protein: CASSLGRNTGELFF.

The chain couples TRBV7-8 to TRBJ1-1; no reliable D call. Per germline, CDR1 SGHVS and CDR2 FQNEAQ. CDR3 size: 15 residues. The germline V and J ends were trimmed by 5 bases and 4 bases, with 17 bases remaining between them. CDR3 nucleotide sequence: TGTGCCAGCAGCCCCGGAATCCTGGGTCCCACTGAAGCTTTCTTT. Protein product: CASSPGILGPTEAFF.

The chain couples TRBV5-1 to TRBJ2-2; a possible D gene is TRBD1 (6 bases). This CDR3 comprises 14 residues. The V gene's germline CDR1 is SGHRS and CDR2 YFSETQ. Trimming cost V 7 bases and J 4 bases, with 14 bases left between them. The CDR3: CASGGQRGTGELFF. Written as DNA, the CDR3 is TGCGCCAGCGGAGGACAGCGAGGCACCGGGGAGCTGTTTTTT.

The rearrangement joins TRBV30 to TRBJ1-2, with no clear D. Trimming took 2 bases from V and 0 from J, leaving 13 bases between them. The CDR3 totals 15 residues. Germline lookup yields CDR1 GTSNPN and CDR2 SVGIG (reference sequence). DNA for the CDR3: TGTGCCTGGAGTCTCGCTAGGCCAGCTAACTATGGCTACACCTTC. As protein: CAWSLARPANYGYTF.